The T cell receptor beta chain described here comes from a study of a mutant IDH1 vaccine in newly diagnosed glioma. Across the whole study: Patients got their first vaccination 4-6 weeks after radiotherapy alone, or with temozolomide cycles.

Time point denoted: week 35, safety follow-up. With topical imiquimod, each dose of the vaccine consisted of 300 ug of mutant IDH1 20-mer peptide. Administration of eight vaccinations to patients took place in weeks 1, 3, 5, 7, 11, 15, 19, 23. Trimming took 3 bases from V and 10 from J, leaving 10 bases between them. This CDR3 has 13 residues. Germline CDR1 SNHLY, CDR2 FYNNEI. Using immunoSEQ multiplex PCR, the repertoire was profiled, and TCRdb retains in-frame clones only, with some absent. In the table there are around 50,000 clones, roughly three quarters of which are singletons. In the case of this clone: Its antigen is still unknown.

This TCR was sampled from a man aged 35-49 years with glioma. The chain is built from TRBV2 and TRBJ1-6; a possible D gene is TRBD1 (6 bases). The source was PBMCs, collected from a glioma patient whose treatment included an IDH1 peptide vaccine. The DNA of the CDR3 is TGTGCCAGCAGTGATCTACAGGGATCACCCCTCCACTTT. Translating gives CASSDLQGSPLHF.